Listed below are T cell receptor beta chains from one sample, sequenced in a study of human T cells and chemical hapten exposure. TCRdb recomputed calls from the RACE reads with MiXCR, one row per CDR3 protein. The sample has tens of thousands of distinct CDR3 sequences; about 9% are singletons. Source: whole blood, taken in connection with sensitization to the hapten diphenylcyclopropenone (DPC). The receptor source for this set is a woman aged 50 to 60 with alopecia areata. Some clones in this sample may be carry-over from other donors' samples. Both conserved end residues are part of each CDR3. A D gene is named only where the DNA matches it firmly. Clone sizes are given selectively: once, few, many, or a class where the clone is expanded.

few	TRBJ2-7	-	TRBV28	CASSFAGGGNEQYF	TGTGCCAGCAGTTTCGCCGGAGGGGGTAACGAGCAGTACTTC
-	TRBJ2-3	-	TRBV29-1	CSAQGGLDTQYF	TGCAGCGCCCAGGGGGGGTTGGATACGCAGTATTTT
few	TRBJ2-1	-	TRBV12-3/TRBV12-4	CASSLSNEQFF	TGTGCCAGCAGTTTAAGCAATGAGCAGTTCTTC
few	TRBJ1-5	-	TRBV2	CASKEGLNQPQHF	TGTGCCAGCAAAGAAGGGCTCAATCAGCCCCAGCATTTT
-	TRBJ2-7	TRBD2	TRBV4-2	CASSQGGPSGSYEQYF	TGTGCCAGCAGCCAAGGGGGTCCTAGCGGGAGTTACGAGCAGTACTTC
-	TRBJ1-6	-	TRBV28	CASSPPKAPLHF	TGTGCCAGCTCGCCCCCCAAGGCACCCCTCCACTTT
-	TRBJ2-7	TRBD2	TRBV7-8	CASSLTSGSYEQYF	TGTGCCAGCAGCTTGACTAGCGGTTCCTACGAGCAGTACTTC
few	TRBJ2-3	TRBD1	TRBV18	CASSPGQGRSNTQYF	TGTGCCAGCTCACCTGGACAGGGAAGAAGTAATACGCAGTATTTT
many	TRBJ1-1	TRBD1	TRBV4-1	CASSGRQGVLNTEAFF	TGCGCCAGCAGCGGCAGACAGGGAGTCCTGAACACTGAAGCTTTCTTT
-	TRBJ1-3	TRBD1	TRBV28	CASSPPGQGVGTTIYF	TGTGCCAGCAGTCCCCCGGGACAGGGGGTCGGAACCACCATATATTTT
-	TRBJ2-1	TRBD2	TRBV7-2	CASSLNSGRAGNEQFF	TGTGCCAGCAGCTTGAATAGCGGGAGGGCCGGGAATGAGCAGTTCTTC
-	TRBJ2-3	-	TRBV4-3	CASSQDALDTQYF	TGCGCCAGCAGCCAAGACGCGTTGGATACGCAGTATTTT
few	TRBJ2-1	-	TRBV2	CAVTLGTPYNEQFF	TGTGCCGTCACACTCGGGACACCTTACAATGAGCAGTTCTTC
many	TRBJ1-1	-	TRBV29-1	CSVEGVRPGEAFF	TGCAGCGTTGAGGGCGTGCGGCCGGGGGAAGCTTTCTTT
few	TRBJ2-1	-	TRBV5-6	CASSLVANNEQFF	TGTGCCAGCAGCTTGGTGGCAAACAATGAGCAGTTCTTC
few	TRBJ1-3	TRBD1	TRBV9	CASSVEVYRGPGNTIYF	TGTGCCAGCAGCGTAGAAGTTTACAGGGGGCCTGGAAACACCATATATTTT
-	TRBJ2-5	-	TRBV20-1	CSARPWTAILETQYF	TGCAGTGCTAGACCGTGGACAGCAATTTTAGAGACCCAGTACTTC
many	TRBJ1-5	TRBD1	TRBV20-1	CSARAPGTAGQPQHF	TGCAGTGCTAGAGCTCCCGGGACAGCGGGTCAGCCCCAGCATTTT
few	TRBJ2-3	TRBD2	TRBV29-1	CSVGTSGREAQYF	TGCAGCGTTGGGACTAGCGGGAGAGAGGCGCAGTATTTT
many	TRBJ2-7	-	TRBV28	CASRAGAALRAGEQYF	TGTGCCAGCCGGGCTGGGGCGGCCCTTAGGGCCGGCGAGCAGTACTTC
few	TRBJ1-4	-	TRBV12-3/TRBV12-4	CASFDRMNEKLFF	TGTGCCAGCTTTGACAGGATGAATGAAAAACTGTTTTTT
-	TRBJ1-4	-	TRBV7-2	CASSLQVSTNEKLFF	TGTGCCAGCAGCTTACAGGTTTCAACTAATGAAAAACTGTTTTTT